This TCR beta chain stems from a study of T cell changes during pregnancy in multiple sclerosis. This table comes from immunoSEQ multiplex PCR, and its TCRdb copy is limited to in-frame clones, with some not included. The sample consists of some 100,000 clones, around 93% of them appearing once. Germline assignment: CDR1 LGHNA and CDR2 YNFKEQ. With V trimmed by 5 bases and J by 1 base, 6 bases remained unmatched. The CDR3 is 16 residues long. This sequence joins TRBV4-2 and TRBJ2-3; 10 positions agree with TRBD2. The source material was peripheral blood, sampled before pregnancy. This TCR was sampled from a female donor with multiple sclerosis, enrolled in a pregnancy study. CDR3 in amino acids: CASSEEAGGGTDTQYF. The CDR3 DNA reads TGTGCCAGCAGCGAGGAAGCGGGAGGGGGCACAGATACGCAGTATTTT.